This T cell receptor (beta chain) was found in a study of blood T cell repertoires in COVID-19. Study as a whole: Nucleic acid was either cDNA or gDNA, and it came from T cells, B-cell-depleted T cells, or PBMCs.

CDR1 is WNHNN and CDR2 is SYGVQD in the germline V gene (reference sequence). The CDR3 extends over 13 amino acids. Unmatched junction bases numbered 6, after V lost 7 bases and J lost 6 bases. Libraries were prepared by immunoSEQ multiplex PCR; TCRdb keeps only in-frame clonotypes and omits some of them. This table has hundreds of thousands of clones, 80% to 90% appearing once. The V gene is TRBV10-1, the J gene TRBJ1-1; 9 bases are a match to TRBD1. The sequenced sample was PBMCs or T cells enriched from blood (not recorded which). This receptor was taken from a man aged 25-45 years with acute COVID-19. CDR3 amino acids: CASKLQGASEAFF. Written as DNA, the CDR3 is TGCGCCAGCAAGTTACAGGGGGCCTCTGAAGCTTTCTTT.